Shown below are 14 T cell receptor beta chains from a single sample sequenced in a study of OX40 agonist ivuxolimab in advanced cancers. Here immunoSEQ multiplex PCR was the method, and the copy in TCRdb shows in-frame clones only, minus some. There are some 96,000 clones in the sample; about 89% occur only once, and around 0.15% lies in the top ten. The sample was CD4+ or CD8+ T cells sorted from blood, taken in a trial of the OX40 agonist ivuxolimab. The receptors stem from an adult with an advanced solid tumor such as melanoma, head and neck, liver or kidney cancer.

This clone has more than one count but fewer than ten. The V gene is TRBV2, the J gene TRBJ1-1; D is uncertain. Germline loops: CDR1 SNHLY, CDR2 FYNNEI. The CDR3 has 13 amino acids. The V and J ends lost 3 bases and 3 bases respectively, with 8 bases between them. CDR3 amino acids: CASSEQVHTEAFF. The CDR3 DNA sequence: TGTGCCAGCAGTGAGCAGGTCCACACTGAAGCTTTCTTT.

The V and J genes are TRBV7-3 and TRBJ2-1; 8 positions agree with TRBD2. In germline, CDR1 is SGHTA, CDR2 FQGTGA. The CDR3 totals 16 residues. V gave up 5 bases and J gave up 7 bases; unmatched junction bases: 13. CDR3 amino acids: CASSPQGSGGRNEQFF. In DNA, the CDR3 is TGTGCCAGCAGCCCCCAGGGGAGCGGGGGCAGGAATGAGCAGTTCTTC.

CDR3: CASSFTSGSPYNEQFF. The CDR3, as DNA: TGCGCCAGCAGCTTCACTAGCGGGAGTCCGTACAATGAGCAGTTCTTC. The chain couples TRBV5-1 to TRBJ2-1; 11 bases match TRBD2. The V gene's germline CDR1 is SGHRS and CDR2 YFSETQ. The CDR3 totals 16 residues. The trim removed 2 bases at V and 4 bases at J, leaving 5 bases unmatched.

This clone turned up a few times. The V call is TRBV30, the J call TRBJ2-2; TRBD2 matches 8 bases. Germline V gene data show CDR1 as GTSNPN and CDR2 as SVGIG (reference sequence). The length of the CDR3 is 16 residues. With 0 bases clipped from V and 5 bases from J, the junction kept 8 bases outside the gene matches. The CDR3 sequence: CAWSVGGRRRTGELFF. The CDR3 nucleotides read TGTGCCTGGAGTGTTGGCGGGAGGAGGAGGACCGGGGAGCTGTTTTTT.

The chain employs TRBV7-9 and TRBJ1-4; 7 positions agree with TRBD1. The CDR3 consists of 15 residues. After removal of 5 bases from V and 5 bases from J, the junction contained 8 bases not matched to a gene. Germline V gives CDR1 SEHNR, CDR2 FQNEAQ (reference sequence). CDR3 in amino acids: CASSTRQGNNEKLFF. CDR3 bases: TGTGCCAGCAGCACCCGACAGGGTAACAATGAAAAACTGTTTTTT.

This chain joins TRBV19 and TRBJ1-2, with 11 positions matching TRBD1. Trimming at V came to 5 bases and at J to 6 bases, leaving 5 bases not matched to a gene. Germline V gene data show CDR1 as LNHDA and CDR2 as SQIVND (reference sequence). The CDR3 covers 14 residues. The CDR3 nucleotides are TGTGCCAGTAGTTCGGACAGGGGGCGGAATGGCTACACCTTC. This translates into CASSSDRGRNGYTF.

In this sample, this clone turned up a few times. The chain links TRBV5-1 to TRBJ2-3; 7 bases are shared with TRBD2. This CDR3 region has 14 residues. V was pared by 0 bases and J by 2 bases, with 0 bases of the junction left unmatched. CDR1 and CDR2 from the germline V gene are SGHRS and YFSETQ. The CDR3 sequence: CASSLGLATDTQYF. CDR3 sequence (DNA): TGCGCCAGCAGCTTGGGACTAGCCACAGATACGCAGTATTTT.

The chain recombines TRBV6-1 with TRBJ2-3; D remains unclear. The CDR3 spans 11 residues. Trimming stripped 2 bases from V and 6 bases from J, with 3 bases between. Germline lookup yields CDR1 MNHNS and CDR2 SASEGT. The CDR3 region has the DNA TGTGCCAGCAGTGAAAGCGATACGCAGTATTTT. Translated, it gives CASSESDTQYF.

The chain joins TRBV19 to TRBJ1-1; D is unclear. This CDR3 spans 14 amino acids. Germline CDR1 reads LNHDA; CDR2 reads SQIVND (reference sequence). V was trimmed by 8 bases and J by 0 bases, leaving 13 bases between them. As DNA, the CDR3 is TGTGCCAGTGTAGAGAGACTGATGAACACTGAAGCTTTCTTT. It encodes CASVERLMNTEAFF.

J is TRBJ2-3 and V is TRBV7-9; TRBD2 agrees at 14 bases. The J segment lost 6 bases and the V segment lost 4 bases, leaving 9 bases of the junction unmatched. CDR1 is SEHNR and CDR2 is FQNEAQ in the germline V gene (reference sequence). This CDR3 comprises 17 residues. The CDR3 nucleotides read TGTGCCAGCAGCTCCCTTGTGACTAGCGGGAGGGCGGATACGCAGTATTTT. Protein product: CASSSLVTSGRADTQYF.

This clone appeared once. The chain couples TRBV10-3 to TRBJ1-5; D gene unclear. The CDR3 totals 18 residues. V lost 9 bases and J lost 0, with 24 bases in between. Germline V gene lookup returns CDR1 ENHRY and CDR2 SYGVKD. This chain's CDR3 is CAILRGIRTRPSNQPQHF. CDR3 in DNA: TGTGCCATACTACGGGGAATTCGAACCCGTCCTAGCAATCAGCCCCAGCATTTT.

Concerning this clone itself: Other DNA sequences within the sample encode an identical CDR3. V is TRBV11-2 and J is TRBJ2-3; tentatively, D is TRBD2 (6 bases). Germline V gene sequence: CDR1 SGHAT, CDR2 FQNNGV. The CDR3 is 14 residues long. Trimming stripped 0 bases from V and 3 bases from J, with 7 bases between. DNA of the CDR3: TGTGCCAGCAGCTTAGACGGAGGGACAGATACGCAGTATTTT. Encoded protein: CASSLDGGTDTQYF.

V and J are TRBV5-1 and TRBJ2-7; no firm D call. The CDR3 is 11 amino acids. Trimming left V 5 bases short and J 4 bases short, with 7 bases between. In germline, CDR1 is SGHRS, CDR2 YFSETQ. The CDR3 loop reads CASRGLYEQYF. DNA for the CDR3: TGCGCCAGCAGGGGTCTTTACGAGCAGTACTTC.

V is TRBV5-1 and J is TRBJ1-1; 9 nucleotides align to TRBD1. CDR1 is SGHRS and CDR2 is YFSETQ in the germline V gene. This CDR3 has 14 residues. Losses at the gene ends were 5 bases for V and 3 bases for J; bases not matched to a gene: 5. CDR3: CASSNGTGYTEAFF. The CDR3 DNA sequence: TGCGCCAGCAGTAACGGGACAGGGTACACTGAAGCTTTCTTT.